The present entry profiles one T cell receptor (beta chain) with its context. The antigen it recognizes is unknown. No quality values exist for individual bases; no much larger clone is one base distant. The cohort comprised 670 or so healthy bone marrow donors. At the time of sampling, all cohort members were nominally healthy, though unrecorded immune exposures were likely present. The donor tested CMV seropositive, placing the donor among the 310 or so seropositive members of the cohort. A peripheral blood sample was provided by each donor, and peripheral blood mononuclear cells were used for TCR beta sequencing. Genomic DNA extraction from the blood cell samples was performed with the Qiagen DNeasy Blood Extraction Kit. This entry belongs to a study of cytomegalovirus exposure and HLA in healthy donors (dated by TCRdb to about 2017). About the investigation overall: An earlier analysis of approximately 550 of the donors reported about 250 Gb of sequence data and 117 million unique TCR beta sequences from roughly 180 million T cells. An early release that covered some 640 HLA-typed donors contained approximately 300 gigabases of sequencing data and 65 million to 100 million unique TCR sequences. Of the 398 genotyped donors, 65% to 90% were placed in the genetic ancestry cluster associated with self-reported Caucasian donors. The study aimed to test whether cataloging public T cell receptors could reveal signatures of past pathogen exposure. Using immunosequencing, the study profiled T cell repertoires from around 680 subjects and related those repertoires to cytomegalovirus serostatus. Along with the approximately 700-subject first cohort, a separate validation cohort of roughly 110 different subjects was used. To predict cytomegalovirus infection status, the study brought together high-throughput TCR immunosequencing, statistical association of individual TCRs with disease status, and machine learning. A later analysis re-analyzed previously published TCR beta repertoires from 660 or so donors and added high-resolution HLA genotyping to study TCR occurrence patterns. Rather than using new phenotypic data, the later analysis identified candidate immune exposures from TCR beta sequences and from how often those sequences occurred across donors. An earlier analysis of a few hundred of the donors applied high-throughput TCR beta sequencing to assess whether each TCR beta V gene segment acted as functional or pseudogenic. Donor age, sex, ethnicity and CMV serostatus were compiled together with the repertoire data. A later genetic analysis used genome-wide SNP genotypes for about three fifths of the 666 donors, treating that subset as a discovery cohort. All discovery cohort repertoires had been generated on a single sequencing platform. HLA typing included class I and class II loci at four-digit resolution. Typing coverage differed by locus: A, B, C, DRB1 and DQB1 were typed in roughly 629-630 donors, DQA1 in about 560, DPA1 in 600 to 610, and DPB1 in approximately 450. About five DR-DQ haplotypes were handled as single units for association and clustering, since linkage in the cohort was strong. On average, around 230,000 unique TCR beta nucleotide sequences were sequenced per donor among about 400 genotyped donors of the cohort, with 15% to 20% of those sequences being non-productive. Points the paper makes about the study in general: A cluster of highly shared sequence variants was judged likely to represent a technical artifact of the sequencing pipeline. In both the original and validation cohorts, the classifier was reported to diagnose cytomegalovirus status with high specificity and sensitivity. Some IMGT-functional V segments, including TRBV6-2 and TRBV6-3, could not be distinguished by the 87-base-pair reads and were therefore excluded. Sequencing depth was assumed to be roughly uniform across donors in the presence/absence analyses, though that assumption may not hold. Assigning TCR associations to individual alleles was difficult when HLA alleles, especially DR and DQ, strongly co-occurred. Correlated functional status among segregating V segments might reflect linkage disequilibrium, but an unknown experimental factor could not be ruled out. A later genetic analysis reported fewer N-insertions in productive TCRs among donors in an Asian-associated ancestry cluster than the roughly 620-donor mean. An association between a missense DCLRE1C variant and V-gene and J-gene trimming of TCR beta chains was found in a later genetic analysis and replicated in an independent cohort. The only immune exposure information available for the cohort was CMV serostatus. A later analysis found that HLA-associated TCR beta chains were more clonally expanded and had lower generation probabilities than equally common non-associated chains. A few of the identified cytomegalovirus-associated TCR beta chains were confirmed in vitro to be specific for cytomegalovirus antigens. According to a later analysis, most CMV-associated TCR beta chains appeared to be HLA-restricted, and the HLA associations seemed to be driven largely by CMV exposure. While some public TCRs were present in many individuals, most TCR sequences turned up only very rarely across donors. According to a later analysis, parvovirus B19, influenza, CMV and Epstein-Barr virus appeared linked to several top co-occurrence clusters. The authors suggested that the approach could potentially be generalized to other disease states and immunological phenotypes. Specific HLA alleles were associated with 15,000 to 20,000 TCR beta sequences at a false discovery rate of 0.05 in a later analysis. Because some donors lacked HLA typing at each locus, the association tests relied only on the typed subset. Broadly in line with IMGT annotations, most TCR beta V segments showed up in productive rearrangements about 87% or about 30% of the time in an earlier analysis of several hundred of the donors. The cohort was sequenced for TCR beta chains only, and without alpha or paired-chain data the features that could be detected were limited. A further reported finding was that TCR beta sequences accurately predicted the HLA-A and HLA-B alleles for most subjects in the first cohort. A later analysis found that TCR association rates varied across HLA loci, with DRB1 alleles showing the most associated TCRs and HLA-C alleles the fewest. Because counts were too low, 15 to 20 rarely observed V segments, including chromosome 9 orphons, were left out of the earlier analysis of 587 of the donors. A total of 150 to 200 TCR beta chains were listed by the study as associated with cytomegalovirus.

The method behind the library was the immunoSEQ multiplex PCR assay. For the multiplex PCR, a mixture combining 60 forward primers for TCR Vbeta segments and 13 reverse primers for TCR Jbeta segments was used. The CDR3 region of rearranged TCR beta genes was amplified from genomic DNA by a multiplex PCR assay. The Illumina HiSeq System was used to sequence the amplified TCR beta libraries as 87-base-pair reads. The paper's processing steps were these. Across the 600 to 700 repertoires, a later analysis counted approximately 75 million unique TCR beta chains, 9.5 million to 12 million of which were shared by at least two donors. Raw reads were error-corrected and collapsed into unique sequences by a nearest-neighbor algorithm in which closely related sequences were merged to remove PCR and sequencing errors. To assign V, D and J gene segments, CDR3 sequences were aligned to IMGT reference sequences. For a sequence to be retained, a match of at least six nucleotides was required to both a V gene segment and a J gene segment. Rearrangements were called productive when the CDR3 lacked stop codons and stayed in frame with V and J; all others were non-productive. Following IMGT convention, CDR3 was defined as the stretch from the second conserved V-encoded cysteine to the conserved J-encoded phenylalanine. In an earlier analysis of around 640 of the donors, sequences lacking an unambiguous match to a single V gene segment were excluded. An earlier analysis of a few hundred of the donors classified V segments as functional when productive rearrangements were above 56.7% and as segregating when the standard deviation between donors was above 5%. To diagnose cytomegalovirus status from the catalog of TCR beta chain sequences, a statistical classification framework was built. V and J gene assignment, in a later analysis, came from comparing TCR nucleotide sequences with IMGT/GENE-DB human TR gene sequences. In a later analysis, CDR3 sequences and most-parsimonious VDJ recombination scenarios were assigned using the TCRdist pipeline. A later analysis defined each TCR beta chain by its CDR3 amino acid sequence plus V-gene family, and excluded reads lacking a unique V-gene family. In a later analysis, around 600 highly shared, low-generation-probability nucleotide sequences were removed to address suspected cross-contamination and a sequencing artifact. In a later analysis, a clonal expansion index for each public chain was calculated from normalized within-repertoire ranks of inferred template counts. A later analysis computed generation probabilities with a VDJ recombination model fitted to out-of-frame rearrangements, and checked the results against IGoR. In a later analysis, hypergeometric tests were used to score TCR-TCR, TCR-HLA and TCR-CMV co-occurrence, with a repertoire-size bias correction applied to TCR pairs. To estimate false discovery rates, a later analysis permuted the HLA or CMV assignments 20 times. In a later analysis, co-occurring TCRs were grouped with DBSCAN, and TCRdist sequence similarity was added when clustering was performed within HLA-allele-positive subsets. Co-occurrence clustering excluded repertoires with fewer than 30,000 or more than 120,000 public chains, plus five with anomalous nucleotide sharing. TCRdb took this table from immuneACCESS and kept in-frame rearrangements with V and J called. Such tables lack part of the clones; where checked against another copy, unresolved V genes explain under half of the gap, and the rest is unexplained. That table is the source of V, J and clone size, and D and trimming were worked out from the DNA. This sample has over 110,000 clones in its table, and around 82% of those were observed once. In total, the top ten clones hold about 6.8% of the sample.

According to the germline V gene, CDR1 reads SQVTM and CDR2 reads ANQGSEA. The CDR3 holds 15 amino acids from the cysteine to the phenylalanine. Only the CDR3 DNA stays, 45 bases, in frame from base 1. V was cut back by 5 bases and J by 1 base, leaving a gap of 12 bases between them. The sequencing input was PBMCs. The sequence was collected from a woman aged 40 to 50 in good health and CMV-seropositive. The sequence links TRBV29-1 to TRBJ1-6; a tentative D match to TRBD1 spans 6 bases. The nucleotides are TGCAGCGTTCGAGGGGGTAGTTCCTATAATTCACCCCTCCACTTT. It translates as CSVRGGSSYNSPLHF.